This TCR beta chain came from a study of beta chain features in type 1 diabetes. Every bit of the isolated RNA underwent reverse transcription, so sequencing read expressed TCRB transcripts. Sequencing used immunoSEQ multiplex PCR; TCRdb keeps in-frame clones, though not all of them. The sample consists of fewer than 400,000 clones, around 9.7% of them appearing once. Regarding the study as a whole: Possible PCR preference for shorter templates applied equally to patients and controls. In comparison with healthy donors, patients had naive, central memory and Treg TCRB repertoires that appeared more similar. TCRB CDR3s were moderately but significantly shorter in Type 1 diabetes patients in all four CD4+ subsets.

V lost 4 bases and J lost 2; bases outside the gene matches: 7. From germline, CDR1 is SGHAT and CDR2 FQNNGV. The CDR3 covers 15 residues. Staining for CD45RO/CCR7/CD25/CD127/CD95/CD27 allowed sorting of CD4+ naive, central memory, regulatory and stem cell-like memory cells. Sorting gave populations that all exceeded 98% purity. In regard to this clone: Its antigen is not known.

This receptor was identified in a young man with type 1 diabetes. The sequenced material came from central memory CD4+ T cells from blood. The rearrangement joins TRBV11-2 to TRBJ2-7; TRBD1 aligns across 8 bases. This CDR3 is CASSWDDRGPYEQYF. The CDR3 region has the DNA TGTGCCAGCAGCTGGGATGACAGGGGTCCCTACGAGCAGTACTTC.